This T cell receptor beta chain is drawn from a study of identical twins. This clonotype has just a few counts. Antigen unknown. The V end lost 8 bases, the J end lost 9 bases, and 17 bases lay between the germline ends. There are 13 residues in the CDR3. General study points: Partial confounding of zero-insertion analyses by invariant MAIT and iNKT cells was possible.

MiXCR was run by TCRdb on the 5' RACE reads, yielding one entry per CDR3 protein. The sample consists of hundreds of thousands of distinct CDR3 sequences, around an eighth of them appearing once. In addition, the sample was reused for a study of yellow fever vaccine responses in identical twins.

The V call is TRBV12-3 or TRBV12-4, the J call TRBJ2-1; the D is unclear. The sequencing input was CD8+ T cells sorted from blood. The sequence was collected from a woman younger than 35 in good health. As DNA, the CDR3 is TGTGCCAGCTCCGGGCCCCGGGTCACTGAGCAGTTCTTC. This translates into CASSGPRVTEQFF.